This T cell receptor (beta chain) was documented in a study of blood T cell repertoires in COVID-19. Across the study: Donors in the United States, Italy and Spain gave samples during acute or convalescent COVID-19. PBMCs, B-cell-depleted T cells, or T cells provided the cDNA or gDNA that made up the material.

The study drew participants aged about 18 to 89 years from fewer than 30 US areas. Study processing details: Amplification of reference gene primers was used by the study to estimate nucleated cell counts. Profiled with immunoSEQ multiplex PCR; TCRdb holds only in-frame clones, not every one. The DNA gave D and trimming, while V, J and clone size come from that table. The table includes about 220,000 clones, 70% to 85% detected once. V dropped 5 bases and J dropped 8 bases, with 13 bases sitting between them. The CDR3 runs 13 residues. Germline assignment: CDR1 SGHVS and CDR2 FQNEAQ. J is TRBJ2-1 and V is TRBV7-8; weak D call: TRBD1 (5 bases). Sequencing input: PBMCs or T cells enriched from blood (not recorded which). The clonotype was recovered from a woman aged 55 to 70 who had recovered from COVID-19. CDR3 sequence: CASSISGFHEQFF. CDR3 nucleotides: TGTGCCAGCAGCATATCAGGGTTCCATGAGCAGTTCTTC. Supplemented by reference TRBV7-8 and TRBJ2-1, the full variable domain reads GAGVSQSPRYKVAKRGQDVALRCDPISGHVSLFWYQQALGQGPEFLTYFQNEAQLDKSGLPSDRFFAERPEGSVSTLKIQRTQQEDSAVYLCASSISGFHEQFFGPGTRLTVL.